This TCR beta chain came from a study of blood T cell repertoires in COVID-19. The wider study: Sources were T cells, B-cell-depleted T cells, or PBMCs; the material itself was cDNA or gDNA.

Trimming took 7 bases from V and 0 from J, leaving 13 bases between them. The CDR3 contains 15 residues. Germline CDR1 reads SEHNR; CDR2 reads FQNEAQ (reference sequence). Original handling: Reference gene primer amplification gave nucleated cell count estimates. Profiled with immunoSEQ multiplex PCR; TCRdb holds only in-frame clones, not every one. V and J calls and clone size are as listed in that table; D and trimming were resolved from the DNA. The repertoire holds about 180,000 clones, with 80% to 90% as singletons. The material sequenced was peripheral blood. The receptor comes from a woman at least 80 years old with COVID-19, enrolled during active disease. This sequence joins TRBV7-9 and TRBJ2-4; tentative D call: TRBD2 (5 bases). This chain's CDR3 is CASTQAGVAKNIQYF. CDR3 bases: TGTGCCAGCACCCAAGCCGGGGTAGCCAAAAACATTCAGTACTTC.